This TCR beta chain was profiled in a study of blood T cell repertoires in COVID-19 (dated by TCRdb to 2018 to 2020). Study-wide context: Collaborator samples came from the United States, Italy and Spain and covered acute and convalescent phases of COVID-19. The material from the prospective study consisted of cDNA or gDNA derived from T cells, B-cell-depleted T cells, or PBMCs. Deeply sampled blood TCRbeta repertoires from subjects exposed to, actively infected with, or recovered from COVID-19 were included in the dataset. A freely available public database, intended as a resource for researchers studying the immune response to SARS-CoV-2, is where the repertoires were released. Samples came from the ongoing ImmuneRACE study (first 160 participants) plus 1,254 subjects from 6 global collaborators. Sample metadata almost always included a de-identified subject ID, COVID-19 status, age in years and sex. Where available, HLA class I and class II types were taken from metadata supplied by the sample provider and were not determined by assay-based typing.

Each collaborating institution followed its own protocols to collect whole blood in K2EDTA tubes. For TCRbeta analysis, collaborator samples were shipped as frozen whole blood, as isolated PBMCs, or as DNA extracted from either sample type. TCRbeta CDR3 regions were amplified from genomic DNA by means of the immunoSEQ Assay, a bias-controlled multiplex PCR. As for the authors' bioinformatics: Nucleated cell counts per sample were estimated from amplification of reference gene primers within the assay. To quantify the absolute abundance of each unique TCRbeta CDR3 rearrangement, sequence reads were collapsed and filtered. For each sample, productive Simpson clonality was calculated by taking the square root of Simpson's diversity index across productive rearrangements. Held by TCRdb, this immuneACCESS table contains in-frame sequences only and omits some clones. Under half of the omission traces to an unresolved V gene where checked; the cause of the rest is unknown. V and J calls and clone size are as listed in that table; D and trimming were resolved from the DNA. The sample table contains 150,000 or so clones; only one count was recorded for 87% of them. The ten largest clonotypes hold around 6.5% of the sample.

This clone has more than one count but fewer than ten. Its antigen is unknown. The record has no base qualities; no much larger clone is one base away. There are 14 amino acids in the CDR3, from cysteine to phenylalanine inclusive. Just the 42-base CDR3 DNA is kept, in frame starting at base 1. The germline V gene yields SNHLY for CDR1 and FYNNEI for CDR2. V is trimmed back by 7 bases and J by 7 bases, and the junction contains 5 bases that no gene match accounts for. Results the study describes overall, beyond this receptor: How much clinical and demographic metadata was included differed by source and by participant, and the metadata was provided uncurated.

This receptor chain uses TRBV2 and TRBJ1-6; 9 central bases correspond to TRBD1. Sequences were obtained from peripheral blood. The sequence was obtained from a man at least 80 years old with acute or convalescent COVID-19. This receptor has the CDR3 CASTRTGENSPLHF. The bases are TGTGCCAGCACCAGGACAGGGGAGAATTCACCCCTCCACTTT.